This entry lists 4 T cell receptor beta chains sequenced from one sample in a study of T cell responses to AZD1222 COVID-19 vaccine (dated by TCRdb to about 2021). The time point label on this specimen signifies: about 28 days (+/-7) after the second vaccine dose. Receptors were amplified or captured by the immunoSEQ multiplex PCR assay. This is the immuneACCESS table as TCRdb keeps it, with only in-frame sequences that have V and J called. A part of the clones is gone; compared with another copy, unresolved V genes explain less than half, and the rest is unexplained. The sample data list some 100,000 clones, and around 87% of these were observed just once. Roughly 4.4% of the sample belongs to the ten largest clones. The source was peripheral blood, collected 28 days after the second AZD1222 dose. The receptors derive from an adult who received the AZD1222 COVID-19 vaccine.

The CDR3 nucleotides are TGTGCCAGCAGTCTTCAGGGGGGACAGGGTAAGACCGGGGAGCTGTTTTTT. This codes for CASSLQGGQGKTGELFF. The chain is built from TRBV6-6 and TRBJ2-2, with 9 positions matching TRBD1. From germline, CDR1 is MNHNY and CDR2 SVGAGI (reference sequence). With 5 bases clipped from V and 5 bases from J, the junction kept 12 bases outside the gene matches. The CDR3 sequence is 17 residues long.

The chain combines TRBV6-5 with TRBJ1-2, with D maybe TRBD1 (6 bases). The CDR3 has 15 residues. V lost 5 bases to trimming and J lost 3 bases, with 16 bases between them. Germline V gene sequence: CDR1 MNHEY, CDR2 SVGAGI. The CDR3 loop reads CASSNPETGHYGYTF. The CDR3, as DNA: TGTGCCAGCAGTAACCCGGAGACAGGCCACTATGGCTACACCTTC.

The chain has TRBV29-1 and TRBJ2-1; 9 bases are shared with TRBD2. J was trimmed by 0 bases and V by 6 bases; bases with no gene match: 9. The germline CDR1 and CDR2 sequences are SQVTM and ANQGSEA. This CDR3 contains 16 residues. The CDR3 protein is CSVEGRGGSSYNEQFF. CDR3 coding DNA: TGCAGCGTCGAGGGGCGGGGGGGGAGCTCCTACAATGAGCAGTTCTTC.

This clone was seen only once. This chain links TRBV14 with TRBJ2-3; D gene unclear. The germline gives CDR1 SGHDN, CDR2 FVKESK. This CDR3 has 10 amino acids. V shed 0 bases and J shed 9 bases, with 1 base lying between them. The CDR3 here is CASSQETQYF. The CDR3 DNA follows: TGTGCCAGCAGCCAAGAAACGCAGTATTTT.